These 2 T cell receptor beta chains originate from one sample sequenced in a study of technical replicates of blood from a handful of donors (dated by TCRdb to the late 2010s). The library was generated by the immunoSEQ multiplex PCR assay. The table comes from immuneACCESS by way of TCRdb, which keeps in-frame sequences with V and J called. Part of the clones is missing from these tables; in studies checked, under half for an unresolved V gene and the rest for unknown reasons. The sample records 60,000 to 70,000 clones, 95% to 98% of which are singletons. The ten largest clones capture roughly 0.17% of the sample. Sample: T cells isolated from PBMCs. These receptor sequences come from a human donor in good health.

The J gene is TRBJ2-1, the V gene TRBV7-2, with 11 bases lining up with TRBD2. The CDR3 spans 17 residues. Germline CDR1 SGHTA, CDR2 FQGNSA. The trim removed 5 bases at V and 0 bases at J, leaving 6 bases unmatched. CDR3 region: CASSPTSGDNSYNEQFF. Here the CDR3 DNA reads TGTGCCAGCAGCCCGACTAGCGGGGACAACTCCTACAATGAGCAGTTCTTC. Full variable domain (remainder filled in from reference TRBV7-2 and TRBJ2-1): GAGVSQSPSNKVTEKGKDVELRCDPISGHTALYWYRQSLGQGLEFLIYFQGNSAPDKSGLPSDRFSAERTGGSVSTLTIQRTQQEDSAVYLCASSPTSGDNSYNEQFFGPGTRLTVL.

The CDR3 here is CASSQGRLAGLETQYF. The CDR3 DNA follows: TGTGCCAGCAGCCAAGGTCGTCTAGCGGGATTGGAGACCCAGTACTTC. V usage is TRBV14 and J usage is TRBJ2-5; 9 bases are shared with TRBD2. This CDR3 region has 16 residues. Germline lookup yields CDR1 SGHDN and CDR2 FVKESK. The ends lost 1 base at V and 5 bases at J; junction bases unmatched: 8.